A selection of T cell receptor beta chains follows, all from one sample in a study of lymphopenia after photon versus proton radiotherapy. This table comes from immunoSEQ multiplex PCR, and its TCRdb copy is limited to in-frame clones, with some not included. Among fewer than 35,000 clones listed, roughly 90% were seen once. The sequenced sample was peripheral blood, obtained from a patient treated with photon-based radiotherapy. All receptors come from a woman aged 45-65 years with pancreatic cancer. Both conserved end residues are part of each CDR3. The D gene is left open where the match is weak. Clone size is stated in some rows and not others, as once, few, many or a class when expanded.

>.|TRBV7-2|TRBJ2-1|few
CASSSGPSNNEQFF
TGTGCCAGCAGCTCCGGCCCCTCAAACAATGAGCAGTTCTTC
>.|TRBV19|TRBJ2-3|.
CASSSIGADTQYF
TGTGCCAGTAGCTCCATTGGGGCAGATACGCAGTATTTT
>TRBD1|TRBV4-3|TRBJ2-3|.
CASSQSTGEGATDTQYF
TGCGCCAGCAGCCAATCTACAGGGGAAGGGGCCACAGATACGCAGTATTTT
>TRBD2|TRBV30|TRBJ2-7|.
CAWSPGGLYEQYF
TGTGCCTGGAGTCCGGGAGGACTTTACGAGCAGTACTTC
>.|TRBV15|TRBJ2-1|.
CATSRDATTQSYNEQFF
TGTGCCACCAGCAGAGATGCGACTACACAATCCTACAATGAGCAGTTCTTC
>TRBD1|TRBV19|TRBJ1-1|.
CASSSGTAARQNTEAFF
TGTGCCAGTAGTTCCGGGACAGCCGCACGACAGAACACTGAAGCTTTCTTT
>.|TRBV14|TRBJ2-6|.
CASSQDRYNPGAGANVLTF
TGTGCCAGCAGCCAAGATCGTTACAATCCGGGAGCTGGGGCCAACGTCCTGACTTTC
>.|TRBV5-1|TRBJ2-1|.
CASSLASGRPPFFTFDEQFF
TGCGCCAGCAGCTTGGCCAGTGGGAGGCCACCATTCTTCACATTCGATGAGCAGTTCTTC
>.|TRBV2|TRBJ2-5|.
CASSQTSQETQYF
TGTGCCAGCAGCCAGACCTCCCAAGAGACCCAGTACTTC
>TRBD1|TRBV30|TRBJ2-6|.
CAWSRGTVSGANVLTF
TGTGCCTGGAGTAGAGGGACAGTCTCTGGGGCCAACGTCCTGACTTTC
>.|TRBV27|TRBJ2-3|.
CASSLSPDRTSTDTQYF
TGTGCCAGCAGTTTATCCCCGGACAGAACTAGCACAGATACGCAGTATTTT
>TRBD1|TRBV5-1|TRBJ2-4|.
CASSLAGTGENIQYF
TGCGCCAGCAGCTTGGCGGGGACAGGGGAAAACATTCAGTACTTC
>TRBD1|TRBV28|TRBJ1-2|.
CASSFPGQGVYGYTF
TGTGCCAGCAGTTTCCCGGGACAGGGAGTCTATGGCTACACCTTC
>.|TRBV19|TRBJ2-2|.
CASGNKAANTGELFF
TGTGCCAGTGGTAACAAAGCCGCGAACACCGGGGAGCTGTTTTTT
>.|TRBV18|TRBJ1-3|.
CASSPPANSGNTIYF
TGTGCCAGCTCACCACCCGCCAACTCTGGAAACACCATATATTTT
>.|TRBV4-1|TRBJ2-7|.
CASSQAGPEQYF
TGCGCCAGCAGCCAAGCGGGGCCCGAGCAGTACTTC